The 9 T cell receptor beta chains listed next were all sequenced from one sample in a study of shared clonotypes between healthy human individuals. The data were produced by immunoSEQ multiplex PCR, yet TCRdb's version contains in-frame clones alone and is incomplete. In the table there are 2 million to 2.5 million clones, 90% to 95% of which are singletons. The source material was naive CD4+ T cells sorted from blood. Subset here: CD45RA+ positively selected. The receptors were gathered from a man between 18 and 35 years old in good health.

The rearrangement links TRBV25-1 to TRBJ2-5; perhaps TRBD2 as D (5 bases). The germline V gene encodes CDR1 MGHDK and CDR2 SYGVNS. V was shortened by 3 bases and J by 1 base, with 9 bases between the two germline ends. The CDR3 consists of 14 residues. This CDR3 reads CASSDGLSQETQYF. DNA for the CDR3: TGTGCCAGCAGTGACGGACTCTCCCAAGAGACCCAGTACTTC.

Details on this clone: Other DNA sequences in the same sample also yield this CDR3. This chain connects TRBV6-6 to TRBJ2-3; D perhaps matches TRBD2 (6 bases). Germline CDR1 is MNHNY and CDR2 is SVGAGI (reference sequence). The CDR3 spans 15 residues. The V end lost 0 bases, the J end lost 1 base, and 8 bases lay between the germline ends. The CDR3 nucleotides read TGTGCCAGCAGTTACTCGGGGGGAGGCACAGATACGCAGTATTTT. Protein sequence: CASSYSGGGTDTQYF.

To note about this clone: Different DNA sequences within this sample yield the same CDR3. The chain recombines TRBV30 with TRBJ1-5, with D unresolved. Germline CDR1 and CDR2: GTSNPN and SVGIG (reference sequence). Trimming removed 3 bases from V and 0 bases from J, with 6 bases in between. This CDR3 has 13 amino acids. Here the CDR3 DNA reads TGTGCCTGGAGCCACAATAGCAATCAGCCCCAGCATTTT. This sequence encodes CAWSHNSNQPQHF.

The chain carries TRBV7-2 and TRBJ2-1; 7 nucleotides align to TRBD2. The junction had 7 bases not matched to a gene; V was cut back by 0 bases and J by 2 bases. CDR1 is SGHTA, CDR2 FQGNSA, per germline. The CDR3 sequence is 17 residues long. CDR3 DNA: TGTGCCAGCAGCTTAGCGTCTAGCGGAGGGGCCTACAATGAGCAGTTCTTC. Translation gives CASSLASSGGAYNEQFF.

This rearrangement joins TRBV6-5 to TRBJ1-1, with D uncertain. Trimming shortened V by 10 bases and J by 4 bases, and 10 bases separated the two germline ends. This CDR3 is built from 11 residues. Germline V gives CDR1 MNHEY, CDR2 SVGAGI. The CDR3 reads CATGVGTEAFF. As DNA, the CDR3 is TGTGCCACCGGCGTTGGCACTGAAGCTTTCTTT.

This sequence joins TRBV18 and TRBJ2-3, with 11 bases aligning to TRBD1. V shed 5 bases, J shed 5 bases, and the junction held 6 bases outside the gene matches. This CDR3 region has 15 residues. Germline CDR1 is KGHSH and CDR2 is LQKENI. The CDR3 DNA reads TGTGCCAGCTCAGCAACGGGACAGGGGGGAGATACGCAGTATTTT. Translation gives CASSATGQGGDTQYF.

The chain links TRBV5-4 to TRBJ2-7; TRBD1 matches at 9 bases. The CDR3 is 14 amino acids. V was clipped by 2 bases and J by 5 bases; unmatched bases: 5. CDR1 is SGHNT, CDR2 YYREEE, per germline (reference sequence). The CDR3 nucleotides are TGTGCCAGCAGCTTAGGGACAGGGCGACACGAGCAGTACTTC. It yields the protein CASSLGTGRHEQYF. The entire variable domain, with the rest obtained from reference TRBV5-4 and TRBJ2-7, is as follows: ETGVTQSPTHLIKTRGQQVTLRCSSQSGHNTVSWYQQALGQGPQFIFQYYREEENGRGNFPPRFSGLQFPNYSSELNVNALELDDSALYLCASSLGTGRHEQYFGPGTRLTVT.

Points on this clone: The sample holds other DNA sequences that translate to the same CDR3. The V gene is TRBV9, the J gene TRBJ1-1; D is possibly TRBD1 (5 bases). There are 15 residues in the CDR3. Trimming took 0 bases from V and 1 from J, leaving 10 bases between them. Germline assignment: CDR1 SGDLS and CDR2 YYNGEE. CDR3 sequence: CASSVATGGNTEAFF. The DNA for the CDR3 is TGTGCCAGCAGCGTAGCTACAGGCGGGAACACTGAAGCTTTCTTT.

With regard to this clone: Within the sample, other DNA sequences also encode this same CDR3. The V call is TRBV4-3, the J call TRBJ2-1; 8 nucleotides agree with TRBD2. In germline, CDR1 is LGHNA, CDR2 YSLEER. V dropped 4 bases and J dropped 0; count of bases not matched to a gene: 2. The CDR3 has 15 amino acids. For the CDR3, the DNA is TGCGCCAGCAGCCTAAGCGGGAGCTCCTACAATGAGCAGTTCTTC. The encoded protein is CASSLSGSSYNEQFF.